This entry lists 30 T cell receptor beta chains sequenced from one sample in a study of T cells in localized non-small cell lung cancer. The assay was immunoSEQ multiplex PCR, and TCRdb's table has in-frame clones only and misses some. The repertoire holds about 52,000 clones, with roughly 86% as singletons. Sequencing used PBMCs, obtained before any cancer treatment. The receptor set was obtained from a female donor with stage II lung adenocarcinoma.

The chain carries TRBV2 and TRBJ1-5; no clear D. V lost 3 bases and J lost 5, with 14 bases in between. CDR1 is SNHLY, CDR2 FYNNEI, per germline. The CDR3 extends over 15 amino acids. The CDR3 DNA follows: TGTGCCAGCAGTGATGCGGGGATAGGGCATCAGCCCCAGCATTTT. It translates to CASSDAGIGHQPQHF. Using reference TRBV2 and TRBJ1-5 for the parts outside the CDR3, the full variable domain is EPEVTQTPSHQVTQMGQEVILRCVPISNHLYFYWYRQILGQKVEFLVSFYNNEISEKSEIFDDQFSVERPDGSNFTLKIRSTKLEDSAMYFCASSDAGIGHQPQHFGDGTRLSIL.

The chain links TRBV13 to TRBJ2-7; 8 nucleotides line up with TRBD1. The CDR3 is 14 amino acids. With 5 bases clipped from V and 2 bases from J, the junction kept 5 bases outside the gene matches. Looked up from germline, CDR1 is PRHDT and CDR2 is FYEKMQ (reference sequence). The CDR3 loop is CASSGPGQAYEQYF. Written as DNA, the CDR3 is TGTGCCAGCAGCGGACCGGGACAGGCCTACGAGCAGTACTTC.

The V gene is TRBV6-1, the J gene TRBJ1-5; D is unresolved. The length of the CDR3 is 20 residues. V lost 1 base and J 0 bases, leaving 22 bases between the germline ends. Germline V gene sequence: CDR1 MNHNS, CDR2 SASEGT. The CDR3 DNA follows: TGTGCCAGCAGTGAAGGGCACTACTATTTCCTTCCTTATAGCAATCAGCCCCAGCATTTT. Residues: CASSEGHYYFLPYSNQPQHF.

This clone was counted only a few times. Here the CDR3 DNA reads TGCAGCGTTGTGGGTTACACTGAAGCTTTCTTT. This sequence encodes CSVVGYTEAFF. This chain uses TRBV29-1 with TRBJ1-1; D call uncertain. The length of the CDR3 is 11 residues. Germline V gene sequence: CDR1 SQVTM, CDR2 ANQGSEA. The V end was cut by 4 bases, the J end by 3 bases, with 6 bases between.

The chain employs TRBV6-5 and TRBJ1-1; D gene unclear. The V gene's germline CDR1 is MNHEY and CDR2 SVGAGI. The CDR3 runs to 11 residues. V lost 7 bases, J lost 6 bases, and 9 bases lay in between. The CDR3 DNA follows: TGTGCCAGCACTTCCGGGGCTGAAGCTTTCTTT. It translates to CASTSGAEAFF.

This chain links TRBV9 with TRBJ2-2, with 12 bases matching TRBD2. The V gene's germline CDR1 is SGDLS and CDR2 YYNGEE. V shed 3 bases and J 3 bases; nucleotides not matched to a gene: 0. The length of the CDR3 is 15 residues. The chain's CDR3 is CASSASGGDTGELFF. The CDR3 DNA sequence: TGTGCCAGCAGCGCTAGCGGGGGGGACACCGGGGAGCTGTTTTTT.

The chain has TRBV10-1 and TRBJ2-3; D gene uncertain. This CDR3 region has 13 residues. Trimming took 3 bases from V and 2 from J, leaving 6 bases between them. Germline CDR1 is WNHNN and CDR2 is SYGVQD (reference sequence). This CDR3 is CASSDSFTDTQYF. The DNA for the CDR3 is TGCGCCAGCAGTGACAGTTTCACAGATACGCAGTATTTT.

V and J are TRBV6-4 and TRBJ1-2, with TRBD1 matching 8 bases. J was trimmed by 5 bases and V by 4 bases; bases with no gene match: 9. The germline CDR1 and CDR2 sequences are MRHNA and SNTAGT. This CDR3 contains 15 residues. CDR3 DNA: TGTGCCAGCAGTGTACGGGCAGGGGGCGCGTATGGCTACACCTTC. It translates to CASSVRAGGAYGYTF.

The chain joins TRBV19 to TRBJ1-1, with a tentative D call TRBD1 (6 bases). This CDR3 has 15 residues. Trimming took off 5 bases at V and 3 bases at J, with 16 bases between the two ends. The germline gives CDR1 LNHDA, CDR2 SQIVND (reference sequence). CDR3 coding DNA: TGTGCCAGTAGTCTGAGAACACAGGGAGACACTGAAGCTTTCTTT. Translating gives CASSLRTQGDTEAFF.

V usage is TRBV10-2 and J usage is TRBJ2-1; D might be TRBD1 (5 bases). The CDR3 runs 17 residues. The V and J ends lost 6 bases and 5 bases respectively, with 23 bases between them. CDR1 and CDR2 (germline): WSHSY, SAAADI. Here the CDR3 reads CASREDINSPKDNEQFF. CDR3 nucleotide sequence: TGCGCCAGCAGAGAGGACATTAACTCCCCGAAGGACAATGAGCAGTTCTTC.

This sequence joins TRBV5-1 and TRBJ2-2, with 12 bases lining up with TRBD2. The V gene end was trimmed by 3 bases and the J gene end by 2 bases; junction bases not matched to a gene: 5. Germline CDR1 SGHRS, CDR2 YFSETQ. CDR3 length equals 17 residues. In DNA form, the CDR3 reads TGCGCCAGCAGCTCTGGACTAGCGGGGAGCAACACCGGGGAGCTGTTTTTT. This codes for CASSSGLAGSNTGELFF.

The J gene is TRBJ1-2, the V gene TRBV5-1; TRBD1 matches at 8 bases. CDR3 length: 14 residues. After removal of 9 bases from V and 5 bases from J, the junction contained 12 bases not matched to a gene. Germline V gives CDR1 SGHRS, CDR2 YFSETQ. Here the CDR3 DNA reads TGCGCCACAAGGCCCTCCGGGACAGGTTATGGCTACACCTTC. This encodes CATRPSGTGYGYTF.

Only one count was recorded for this clone. J is TRBJ1-4 and V is TRBV7-9, with 10 bases that match TRBD1. The germline V gene encodes CDR1 SEHNR and CDR2 FQNEAQ (reference sequence). CDR3 size: 16 residues. V gave up 4 bases and J gave up 7 bases; unmatched junction bases: 9. The CDR3 nucleotides read TGTGCCAGCAGCTGGGGACAGGGGCTTAATAGTGAAAAACTGTTTTTT. Protein product: CASSWGQGLNSEKLFF.

The chain couples TRBV5-1 to TRBJ1-1, with D tentatively TRBD1 (6 bases). Germline V gene lookup returns CDR1 SGHRS and CDR2 YFSETQ. CDR3 length: 14 residues. V lost 6 bases to trimming and J lost 0 bases, with 12 bases between them. CDR3 amino acids: CASTSGHLNTEAFF. The CDR3 nucleotides are TGCGCCAGCACCTCGGGACACCTGAACACTGAAGCTTTCTTT.

The V and J genes are TRBV6-5 and TRBJ1-1; the match to TRBD1 covers 7 bases. CDR3 length equals 13 residues. V shed 6 bases, J shed 4 bases, and the junction held 5 bases outside the gene matches. Per germline, CDR1 MNHEY and CDR2 SVGAGI. The CDR3 region has the DNA TGTGCCAGCAGGCCCCGGGACAGCACTGAAGCTTTCTTT. Translated: CASRPRDSTEAFF.

The V gene is TRBV4-2, the J gene TRBJ2-2; perhaps TRBD2 as D (7 bases). The V and J ends lost 4 bases and 7 bases respectively, with 16 bases between them. Per the germline V gene, CDR1 is LGHNA and CDR2 is YNFKEQ. This CDR3 comprises 15 residues. The CDR3 DNA is TGTGCCAGCAGCCCCCTACAGGGAGGGATCGGGGAGCTGTTTTTT. Its protein is CASSPLQGGIGELFF.

The J gene is TRBJ2-3, the V gene TRBV9, with D maybe TRBD1 (6 bases). V was pared by 5 bases and J by 0 bases, with 10 bases between. The CDR3 consists of 14 residues. CDR1 is SGDLS and CDR2 is YYNGEE in the germline V gene. The CDR3 DNA reads TGTGCCAGCAGTGAAGGGGGTAGCACAGATACGCAGTATTTT. Translated, it gives CASSEGGSTDTQYF.

The rearrangement joins TRBV11-1 to TRBJ1-1; D is unclear. Germline values: CDR1 SGHAT, CDR2 FQDESV (reference sequence). The CDR3 totals 14 residues. Between the trimmed V and J ends, which lost 1 base and 1 base, there was a span of 7 bases. CDR3 bases: TGTGCCAGCAGCTTAGAAGGCCAGAACACTGAAGCTTTCTTT. It is translated as CASSLEGQNTEAFF.

This sequence joins TRBV23-1 and TRBJ2-7; no reliable D call. Being an ORF, TRBV23-1 has a function that is uncertain. The CDR3 spans 11 residues. Deletions cut 8 bases from V and 10 bases from J, with 15 bases between. In DNA form, the CDR3 reads TGCGCCAGCCGCCCCCCCCAGCTCCAGTACTTC. Translating it yields CASRPPQLQYF.

V is TRBV7-8 and J is TRBJ1-5; tentatively, D is TRBD1 (5 bases). This CDR3 region has 15 residues. CDR1 is SGHVS and CDR2 is FQNEAQ in the germline V gene. V was clipped by 1 base and J by 9 bases, with 16 bases between them. The CDR3 DNA reads TGTGCCAGCAGCTTAGGGCAGGGACCTTTGTCGCCCCAGCATTTT. It encodes CASSLGQGPLSPQHF. Supplemented by reference TRBV7-8 and TRBJ1-5, the full variable domain reads GAGVSQSPRYKVAKRGQDVALRCDPISGHVSLFWYQQALGQGPEFLTYFQNEAQLDKSGLPSDRFFAERPEGSVSTLKIQRTQQEDSAVYLCASSLGQGPLSPQHFGDGTRLSIL.

V usage is TRBV5-1 and J usage is TRBJ1-2, with 10 positions matching TRBD1. This CDR3 is 15 amino acids long. Trimming at V came to 4 bases and at J to 5 bases, leaving 8 bases not matched to a gene. Germline CDR1 and CDR2: SGHRS and YFSETQ. The CDR3 reads CASSAPDRGQYGYTF. CDR3 bases: TGCGCCAGCAGCGCCCCCGACAGGGGGCAGTATGGCTACACCTTC.

Notes on this clone: One end of the junction does not line up with germline, which may come from a read error. The CDR3 DNA reads TGTGCCAGCAGTTTAGATTGGACGGGCTTC. Protein: CASSLDWTGF. The rearrangement uses TRBV2 and TRBJ2-7; no reliable D call. The CDR3 covers 10 residues. Looked up from germline, CDR1 is SNHLY and CDR2 is FYNNEI.

CDR3 residues: CASSLAGLAGYTGELFF. The CDR3, as DNA: TGTGCCAGCAGCTTAGCGGGACTAGCGGGCTACACCGGGGAGCTGTTTTTT. The chain recombines TRBV11-3 with TRBJ2-2; 12 bases are a match to TRBD2. Germline values: CDR1 SGHNT, CDR2 YENEEA. V was clipped by 1 base and J by 3 bases; unmatched bases: 3. This CDR3 comprises 17 residues.

The chain links TRBV5-1 to TRBJ2-1; no clear D gene. Deletions cut 0 bases from V and 0 bases from J, with 4 bases between. This CDR3 region has 14 residues. The germline gives CDR1 SGHRS, CDR2 YFSETQ. CDR3 nucleotide sequence: TGCGCCAGCAGCTTGGGGGACTCCTACAATGAGCAGTTCTTC. Translated: CASSLGDSYNEQFF.

V usage is TRBV18 and J usage is TRBJ1-2, with D unclear. Germline V gene lookup returns CDR1 KGHSH and CDR2 LQKENI. CDR3 length: 16 amino acids. The germline V and J ends were trimmed by 5 bases and 0 bases, with 16 bases remaining between them. For the CDR3, the DNA is TGTGCCAGCTCATCGTTTCGGTGGCCGTCTAACTATGGCTACACCTTC. Protein: CASSSFRWPSNYGYTF.

The table lists this clone with a few counts. V usage is TRBV5-1 and J usage is TRBJ1-5, with D hard to call. Germline-derived CDR1 and CDR2 are SGHRS and YFSETQ. CDR3 length: 13 residues. The V gene lost 5 bases and the J gene lost 6 bases, with 12 bases spanning the gap. In DNA form, the CDR3 reads TGCGCCAGCAGGGCGGAGGGAGGTCAGCCCCAGCATTTT. This gives the protein CASRAEGGQPQHF.

The CDR3 loop is CATSRERGPGPNYGYTF. CDR3 bases: TGTGCCACCAGCAGAGAGCGGGGCCCCGGGCCCAACTATGGCTACACCTTC. The rearrangement uses TRBV15 and TRBJ1-2, with D possibly matching TRBD1 (5 bases). The CDR3 has 17 residues. The germline gives CDR1 LNHNV, CDR2 YYDKDF (reference sequence). V was pared by 0 bases and J by 2 bases, with 16 bases between.

J is TRBJ1-2 and V is TRBV5-4; D not resolved. There are 15 residues in the CDR3. V lost 1 base, J lost 6 bases, and 16 bases lay in between. From germline, CDR1 is SGHNT and CDR2 YYREEE (reference sequence). The CDR3 DNA sequence: TGTGCCAGCAGCTTGAAGGAAGGCGGACTTCATGGCTACACCTTC. It yields the protein CASSLKEGGLHGYTF. Drawing the rest from reference TRBV5-4 and TRBJ1-2, the complete variable domain is ETGVTQSPTHLIKTRGQQVTLRCSSQSGHNTVSWYQQALGQGPQFIFQYYREEENGRGNFPPRFSGLQFPNYSSELNVNALELDDSALYLCASSLKEGGLHGYTFGSGTRLTVV.

This rearrangement joins TRBV5-4 to TRBJ2-1; 12 bases map to TRBD2. The CDR3 spans 16 residues. V lost 4 bases and J lost 5; bases outside the gene matches: 7. Germline V gene sequence: CDR1 SGHNT, CDR2 YYREEE (reference sequence). CDR3 sequence reads: CASSAPSGGANNEQFF. CDR3 bases: TGTGCCAGCAGCGCCCCTAGCGGGGGGGCTAACAATGAGCAGTTCTTC.

V usage is TRBV5-5 and J usage is TRBJ1-1, with TRBD1 matching over 10 bases. The trim removed 4 bases at V and 8 bases at J, leaving 8 bases unmatched. This CDR3 has 14 amino acids. Looked up from germline, CDR1 is SGHKS and CDR2 is YYEKEE (reference sequence). In DNA form, the CDR3 reads TGTGCCAGCAGCAACAGAGGACAGGGGGGAGAAGCTTTCTTT. It yields the protein CASSNRGQGGEAFF.